This is a list of T cell receptor beta chains from one sample in a study of blood T cell repertoires in COVID-19. Using immunoSEQ multiplex PCR, the repertoire was profiled, and TCRdb retains in-frame clones only, with some absent. The sample yields more than 85,000 clones, 70% to 85% seen once. Sequencing used peripheral blood. The receptors were sampled from a human donor in a cohort sampled during active COVID-19. CDR3s include the opening cysteine and the closing phenylalanine or tryptophan. Each record gives: J gene, V gene, clone size, D gene, CDR3 protein, CDR3 DNA. D genes are given only for firm matches. Size tells how often a clone was seen (once, few, many) or the class of an expanded clone, and some rows leave it out.

TRBJ1-5,TRBV28,-,TRBD1,CASSSGGSNQPQHF,TGTGCCAGCAGTTCAGGGGGCAGCAATCAGCCCCAGCATTTT
TRBJ1-4,TRBV10-3,-,-,CAISEGAGNEKLFF,TGTGCCATCAGTGAGGGAGCAGGGAATGAAAAACTGTTTTTT
TRBJ2-3,TRBV13,-,TRBD2,CASSSLLTSGTSTDTQYF,TGTGCCAGCAGCTCTCTACTGACTAGCGGGACTAGCACAGATACGCAGTATTTT
TRBJ2-3,TRBV4-1,-,-,CASSQETSKARGHTQYF,TGCGCCAGCAGCCAAGAAACCAGCAAAGCCAGGGGTCATACGCAGTATTTT
TRBJ2-1,TRBV7-9,many,-,CASSSDFLKQFF,TGTGCCAGCAGCTCCGACTTCCTCAAGCAGTTCTTC
TRBJ1-4,TRBV5-1,-,TRBD1,CASSPGDSTNEKLFF,TGCGCCAGCAGCCCCGGGGACAGTACTAATGAAAAACTGTTTTTT
TRBJ2-5,TRBV15,-,-,CATSRDDGSSPQYF,TGTGCCACCAGCAGAGATGATGGTAGCAGTCCCCAGTACTTC
TRBJ2-7,TRBV29-1,-,-,CSVPRQGTTQQYF,TGCAGCGTTCCCCGGCAGGGTACTACTCAGCAGTACTTC
TRBJ2-2,TRBV19,once,-,CASSIRQVNTGELFF,TGTGCCAGTAGCATCAGGCAGGTTAACACCGGGGAGCTGTTTTTT
TRBJ1-4,TRBV30,-,-,CAHSGRQANEKLFF,TGTGCCCACTCAGGTCGACAGGCTAATGAAAAACTGTTTTTT
TRBJ2-7,TRBV30,-,TRBD2,CAWGTSGYEQYF,TGTGCCTGGGGGACTAGCGGCTACGAGCAGTACTTC
TRBJ1-3,TRBV9,-,TRBD1,CASSATTGGRSGNTIYF,TGTGCCAGCAGCGCGACTACAGGGGGTCGCTCTGGAAACACCATATATTTT
TRBJ2-3,TRBV12-3/TRBV12-4,-,-,CASGRRTDTQYF,TGTGCCAGCGGGAGGAGGACAGATACGCAGTATTTT
TRBJ2-1,TRBV29-1,-,TRBD2,CSVVAGGREQFF,TGCAGCGTTGTTGCGGGAGGACGTGAGCAGTTCTTC
TRBJ2-1,TRBV7-9,-,TRBD2,CASSLPVSSGRKGEQFF,TGTGCCAGCAGCTTACCCGTTTCTAGCGGGAGGAAGGGTGAGCAGTTCTTC
TRBJ2-5,TRBV4-3,-,-,CASSQVLGSYQETQYF,TGCGCCAGCAGCCAAGTACTGGGGAGCTATCAAGAGACCCAGTACTTC
TRBJ2-7,TRBV7-2,-,-,CASSLGSSGSYEQYF,TGTGCCAGCAGCTTAGGATCGAGCGGATCATACGAGCAGTACTTC
TRBJ2-3,TRBV7-2,-,TRBD2,CASSSPISGFTDTQYF,TGTGCCAGCAGCTCCCCGATTAGCGGGTTTACAGATACGCAGTATTTT
TRBJ1-2,TRBV14,-,-,CASSQDVGRAYYGYTF,TGTGCCAGCAGCCAAGATGTTGGCAGGGCTTACTATGGCTACACCTTC
TRBJ2-3,TRBV29-1,few,TRBD2,CSVAQAGGTDTQYF,TGCAGCGTTGCTCAGGCGGGGGGGACAGATACGCAGTATTTT
TRBJ2-7,TRBV27,-,TRBD1,CASSLMDREFYEQYF,TGTGCCAGCAGTTTGATGGACAGGGAGTTCTACGAGCAGTACTTC
TRBJ2-7,TRBV12-2,-,-,CASRLDWTEYGVPFYEQYF,TGTGCAAGTCGCTTAGATTGGACAGAGTACGGGGTCCCTTTCTACGAGCAGTACTTC
TRBJ2-3,TRBV9,once,TRBD2,CASSKFGRARSLSTDTQYF,TGTGCCAGCAGCAAGTTCGGGAGGGCCCGCTCTCTTAGCACAGATACGCAGTATTTT
TRBJ2-3,TRBV4-3,-,-,CASSQGRDTNTDTQYF,TGCGCCAGCAGCCAAGGCCGGGACACCAACACAGATACGCAGTATTTT
TRBJ2-7,TRBV28,-,-,CASSQGTYEQYF,TGTGCCAGCAGTCAGGGAACCTACGAGCAGTACTTC
TRBJ2-3,TRBV29-1,-,-,CSVDGGSLDTQYF,TGCAGCGTTGACGGCGGGTCTTTGGATACGCAGTATTTT
TRBJ2-2,TRBV7-7,-,TRBD2,CASSSGLAYTGELFF,TGTGCCAGCAGCTCGGGACTAGCGTACACCGGGGAGCTGTTTTTT
TRBJ2-3,TRBV6-5,-,TRBD2,CASRAGLTDTQYF,TGTGCCAGCAGAGCGGGGCTCACAGATACGCAGTATTTT
TRBJ2-7,TRBV6-5,-,-,CASSDGVSEQYF,TGTGCCAGCAGCGACGGAGTGAGTGAGCAGTACTTC
TRBJ1-3,TRBV2,-,-,CASRGGNSGNTIYF,TGTGCCAGCAGAGGGGGAAACTCTGGAAACACCATATATTTT
TRBJ2-3,TRBV11-3,-,-,CASSLSGGALEDTQYF,TGTGCCAGCAGCTTATCTGGGGGGGCCCTAGAGGATACGCAGTATTTT
TRBJ1-6,TRBV3-1/TRBV3-2,-,-,CASSQVITGNSPLHF,TGTGCCAGCAGCCAGGTGATCACAGGGAATTCACCCCTCCACTTT
TRBJ2-1,TRBV2,-,TRBD2,CASSRSGEERGGLFPNEQFF,TGTGCCAGCAGCCGATCCGGGGAGGAGCGGGGGGGCCTTTTTCCCAATGAGCAGTTCTTC
TRBJ2-7,TRBV6-2/TRBV6-3,-,TRBD1,CASSYRRDRNSYEQYF,TGTGCCAGCAGTTACCGCCGGGACAGGAACTCCTACGAGCAGTACTTC
TRBJ2-7,TRBV9,-,TRBD1,CASSPWDSIGEQYF,TGTGCCAGCAGCCCATGGGACAGTATAGGCGAGCAGTACTTC
TRBJ1-6,TRBV6-6,-,TRBD1,CASSPDRQGHNSPLHF,TGTGCCAGCAGTCCTGACCGACAGGGGCATAATTCACCCCTCCACTTT
TRBJ2-5,TRBV6-5,-,-,CASSLDIGETQYF,TGTGCCAGCAGCTTGGACATCGGGGAGACCCAGTACTTC
TRBJ2-2,TRBV28,-,-,CASREPGELFF,TGTGCCAGCAGGGAGCCCGGGGAGCTGTTTTTT
TRBJ2-5,TRBV5-1,-,TRBD2,CASSAGLAGWYF,TGCGCCAGCAGCGCTGGACTAGCGGGGTGGTACTTC
TRBJ1-3,TRBV11-2,-,TRBD1,CASSSWTGSGNTIYF,TGTGCCAGCAGCAGTTGGACAGGGTCTGGAAACACCATATATTTT
TRBJ2-5,TRBV11-3,-,TRBD1,CASSPGTASQETQYF,TGTGCCAGCAGCCCGGGGACAGCTAGCCAAGAGACCCAGTACTTC
TRBJ1-4,TRBV9,-,TRBD1,CASSVGASGRGDEKLFF,TGTGCCAGCAGCGTAGGGGCCTCCGGCAGGGGGGACGAAAAACTGTTTTTT